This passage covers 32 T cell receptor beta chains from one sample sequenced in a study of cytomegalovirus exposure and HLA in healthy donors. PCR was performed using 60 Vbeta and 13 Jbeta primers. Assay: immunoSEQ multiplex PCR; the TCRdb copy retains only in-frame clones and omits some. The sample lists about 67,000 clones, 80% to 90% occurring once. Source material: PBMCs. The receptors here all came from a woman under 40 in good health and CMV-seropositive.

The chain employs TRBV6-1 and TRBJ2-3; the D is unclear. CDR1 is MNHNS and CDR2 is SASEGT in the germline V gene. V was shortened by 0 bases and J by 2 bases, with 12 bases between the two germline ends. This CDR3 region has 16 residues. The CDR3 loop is CASSEAWLPNTDTQYF. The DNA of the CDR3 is TGTGCCAGCAGTGAAGCATGGCTCCCAAACACAGATACGCAGTATTTT.

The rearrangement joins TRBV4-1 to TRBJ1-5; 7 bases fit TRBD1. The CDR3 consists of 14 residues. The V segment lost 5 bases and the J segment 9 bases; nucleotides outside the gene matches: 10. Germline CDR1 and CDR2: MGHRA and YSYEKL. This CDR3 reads CASSDRQGRGPQHF. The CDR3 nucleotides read TGCGCCAGCAGCGATCGACAGGGCCGGGGGCCCCAGCATTTT.

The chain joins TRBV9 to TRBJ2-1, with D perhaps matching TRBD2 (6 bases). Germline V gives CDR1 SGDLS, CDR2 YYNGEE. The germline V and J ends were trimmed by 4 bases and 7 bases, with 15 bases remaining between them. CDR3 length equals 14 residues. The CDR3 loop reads CASSLRIGLNEQFF. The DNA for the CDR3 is TGTGCCAGCAGCCTACGAATAGGACTAAATGAGCAGTTCTTC. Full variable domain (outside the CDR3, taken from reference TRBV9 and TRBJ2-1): DSGVTQTPKHLITATGQRVTLRCSPRSGDLSVYWYQQSLDQGLQFLIQYYNGEERAKGNILERFSAQQFPDLHSELNLSSLELGDSALYFCASSLRIGLNEQFFGPGTRLTVL.

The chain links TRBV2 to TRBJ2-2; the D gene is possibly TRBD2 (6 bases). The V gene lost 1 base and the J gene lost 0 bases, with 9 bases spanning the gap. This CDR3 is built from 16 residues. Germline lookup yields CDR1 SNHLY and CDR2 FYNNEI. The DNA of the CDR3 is TGTGCCAGCAGTGAAGGGGGCGGGGCGAACACCGGGGAGCTGTTTTTT. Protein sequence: CASSEGGGANTGELFF.

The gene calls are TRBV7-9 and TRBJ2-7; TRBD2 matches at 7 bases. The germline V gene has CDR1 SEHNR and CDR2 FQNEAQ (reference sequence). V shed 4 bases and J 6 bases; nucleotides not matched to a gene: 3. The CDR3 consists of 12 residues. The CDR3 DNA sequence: TGTGCCAGCAGCTCCACTAGCGCCGAGCAGTACTTC. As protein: CASSSTSAEQYF. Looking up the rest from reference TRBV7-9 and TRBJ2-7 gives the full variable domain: DTGVSQNPRHKITKRGQNVTFRCDPISEHNRLYWYRQTLGQGPEFLTYFQNEAQLEKSRLLSDRFSAERPKGSFSTLEIQRTEQGDSAMYLCASSSTSAEQYFGPGTRLTVT.

The CDR3 DNA is TGTGCCAGCAGCTTAGCGGTCGGGCAGGGCTCACGGTATGAGCAGTTCTTC. Protein sequence: CASSLAVGQGSRYEQFF. This chain uses TRBV7-9 with TRBJ2-1, with a tentative D call TRBD1 (5 bases). CDR3 length: 17 amino acids. Germline lookup yields CDR1 SEHNR and CDR2 FQNEAQ (reference sequence). V was pared by 0 bases and J by 8 bases, with 20 bases between.

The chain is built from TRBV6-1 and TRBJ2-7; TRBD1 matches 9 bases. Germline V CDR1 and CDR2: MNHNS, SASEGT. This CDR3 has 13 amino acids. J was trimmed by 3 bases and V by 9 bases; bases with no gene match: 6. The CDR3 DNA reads TGTGCCAGTAAACAGGGGGCTGTCTACGAGCAGTACTTC. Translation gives CASKQGAVYEQYF.

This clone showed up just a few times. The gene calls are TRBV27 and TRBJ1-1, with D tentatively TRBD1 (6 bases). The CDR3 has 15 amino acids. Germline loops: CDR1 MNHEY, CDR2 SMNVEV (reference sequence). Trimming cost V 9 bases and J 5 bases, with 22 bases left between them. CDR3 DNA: TGTGCCAGTACTCGGGCAGTTCGAAGGGGGACTGAAGCTTTCTTT. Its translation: CASTRAVRRGTEAFF.

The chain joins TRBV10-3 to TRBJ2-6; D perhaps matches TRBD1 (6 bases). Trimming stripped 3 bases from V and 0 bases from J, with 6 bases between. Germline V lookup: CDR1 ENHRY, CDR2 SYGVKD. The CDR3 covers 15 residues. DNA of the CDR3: TGTGCCATCAGTGACAGGGGCTCTGGGGCCAACGTCCTGACTTTC. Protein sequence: CAISDRGSGANVLTF.

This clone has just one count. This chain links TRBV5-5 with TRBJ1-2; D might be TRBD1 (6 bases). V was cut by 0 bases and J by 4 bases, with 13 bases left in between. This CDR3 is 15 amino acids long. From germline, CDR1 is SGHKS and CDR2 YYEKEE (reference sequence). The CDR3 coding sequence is TGTGCCAGCAGCTTGGTGGGCGACAGGCCCTATGGCTACACCTTC. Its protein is CASSLVGDRPYGYTF.

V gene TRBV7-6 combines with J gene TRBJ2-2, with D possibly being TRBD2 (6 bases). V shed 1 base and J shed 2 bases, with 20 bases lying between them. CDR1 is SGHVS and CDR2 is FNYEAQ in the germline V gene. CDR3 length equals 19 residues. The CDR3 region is CASSLEILWGLGNTGELFF. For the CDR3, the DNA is TGTGCCAGCAGCTTAGAGATTCTCTGGGGACTTGGAAACACCGGGGAGCTGTTTTTT.

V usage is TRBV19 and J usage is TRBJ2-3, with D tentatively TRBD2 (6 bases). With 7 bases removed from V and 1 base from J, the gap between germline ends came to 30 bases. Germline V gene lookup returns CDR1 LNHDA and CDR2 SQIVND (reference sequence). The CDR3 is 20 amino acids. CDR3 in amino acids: CASTPRTTGEWYWGTDTQYF. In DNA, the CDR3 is TGTGCCAGTACCCCCCGCACCACGGGAGAATGGTATTGGGGCACAGATACGCAGTATTTT.

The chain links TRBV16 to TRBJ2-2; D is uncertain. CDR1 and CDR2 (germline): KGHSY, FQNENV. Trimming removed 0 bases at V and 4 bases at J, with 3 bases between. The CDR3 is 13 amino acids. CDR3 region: CASSQSRTGELFF. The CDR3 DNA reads TGTGCCAGCAGCCAATCCCGCACCGGGGAGCTGTTTTTT.

The CDR3 loop reads CATSTGAPGQYF. The CDR3 DNA is TGTGCCACCAGCACGGGAGCGCCGGGGCAGTACTTC. The chain has TRBV15 and TRBJ2-7; perhaps TRBD2 as D (6 bases). The CDR3 sequence is 12 residues long. Germline V gives CDR1 LNHNV, CDR2 YYDKDF (reference sequence). The V end lost 4 bases, the J end lost 9 bases, and 13 bases lay between the germline ends.

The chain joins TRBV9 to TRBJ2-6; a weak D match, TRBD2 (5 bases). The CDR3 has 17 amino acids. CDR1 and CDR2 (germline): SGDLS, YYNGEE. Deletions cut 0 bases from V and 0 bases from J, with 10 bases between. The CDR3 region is CASSVGRASSGANVLTF. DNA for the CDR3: TGTGCCAGCAGCGTAGGGCGGGCTAGCTCTGGGGCCAACGTCCTGACTTTC.

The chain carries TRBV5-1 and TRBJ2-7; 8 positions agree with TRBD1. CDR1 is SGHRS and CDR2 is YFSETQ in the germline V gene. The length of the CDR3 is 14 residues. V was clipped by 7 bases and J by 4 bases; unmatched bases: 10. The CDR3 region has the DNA TGCGCCAGCTTCAACCCAGGGGGCGTTTACGAGCAGTACTTC. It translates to CASFNPGGVYEQYF.

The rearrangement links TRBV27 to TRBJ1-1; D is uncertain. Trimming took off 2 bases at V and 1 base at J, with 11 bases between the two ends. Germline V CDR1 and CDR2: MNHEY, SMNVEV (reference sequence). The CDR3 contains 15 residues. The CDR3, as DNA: TGTGCCAGCAGTTTACTGGCTCAATGGAACACTGAAGCTTTCTTT. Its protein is CASSLLAQWNTEAFF.

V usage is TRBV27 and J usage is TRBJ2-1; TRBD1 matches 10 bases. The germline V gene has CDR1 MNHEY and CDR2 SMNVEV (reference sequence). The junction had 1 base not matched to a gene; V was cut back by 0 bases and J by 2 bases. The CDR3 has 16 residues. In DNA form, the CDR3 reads TGTGCCAGCAGTTTATCGGGGACAGGGGCCTACAATGAGCAGTTCTTC. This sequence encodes CASSLSGTGAYNEQFF.

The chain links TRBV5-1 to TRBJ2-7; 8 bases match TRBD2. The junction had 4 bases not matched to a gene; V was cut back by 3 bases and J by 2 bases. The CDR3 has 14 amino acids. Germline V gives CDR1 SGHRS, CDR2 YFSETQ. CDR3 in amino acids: CASSSAGLAYEQYF. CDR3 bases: TGCGCCAGCAGCTCCGCGGGACTAGCCTACGAGCAGTACTTC.

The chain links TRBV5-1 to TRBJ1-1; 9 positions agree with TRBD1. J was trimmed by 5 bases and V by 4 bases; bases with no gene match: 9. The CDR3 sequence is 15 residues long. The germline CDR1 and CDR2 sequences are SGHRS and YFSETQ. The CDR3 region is CASSPYRGRKTEAFF. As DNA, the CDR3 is TGCGCCAGCAGCCCCTACAGGGGGCGTAAAACTGAAGCTTTCTTT.

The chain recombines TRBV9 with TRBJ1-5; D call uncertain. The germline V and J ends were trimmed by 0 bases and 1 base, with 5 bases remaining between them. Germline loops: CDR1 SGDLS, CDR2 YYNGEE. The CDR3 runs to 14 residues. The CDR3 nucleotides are TGTGCCAGCAGCGTAGGAGGGAGCAATCAGCCCCAGCATTTT. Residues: CASSVGGSNQPQHF.

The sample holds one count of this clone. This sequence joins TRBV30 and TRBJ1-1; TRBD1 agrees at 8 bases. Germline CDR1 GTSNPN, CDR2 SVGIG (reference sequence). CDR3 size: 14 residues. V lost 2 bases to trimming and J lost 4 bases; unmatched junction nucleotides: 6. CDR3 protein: CAWSQDRVATEAFF. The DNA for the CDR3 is TGTGCCTGGAGTCAGGACAGGGTGGCCACTGAAGCTTTCTTT.

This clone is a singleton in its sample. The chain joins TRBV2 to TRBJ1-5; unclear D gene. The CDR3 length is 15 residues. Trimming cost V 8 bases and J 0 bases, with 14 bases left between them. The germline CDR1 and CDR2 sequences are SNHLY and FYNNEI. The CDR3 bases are TGTGCCAGCGCCGCGGAGTCCGGTAGCAATCAGCCCCAGCATTTT. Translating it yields CASAAESGSNQPQHF. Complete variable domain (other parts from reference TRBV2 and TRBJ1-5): EPEVTQTPSHQVTQMGQEVILRCVPISNHLYFYWYRQILGQKVEFLVSFYNNEISEKSEIFDDQFSVERPDGSNFTLKIRSTKLEDSAMYFCASAAESGSNQPQHFGDGTRLSIL.

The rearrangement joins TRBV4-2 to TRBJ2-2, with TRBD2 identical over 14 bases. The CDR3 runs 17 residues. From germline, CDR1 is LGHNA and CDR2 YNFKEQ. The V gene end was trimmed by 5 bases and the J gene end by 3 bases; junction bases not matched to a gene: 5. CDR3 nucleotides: TGTGCCAGCAGCAAAGGGACTAGCGGGAGTGACACCGGGGAGCTGTTTTTT. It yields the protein CASSKGTSGSDTGELFF.

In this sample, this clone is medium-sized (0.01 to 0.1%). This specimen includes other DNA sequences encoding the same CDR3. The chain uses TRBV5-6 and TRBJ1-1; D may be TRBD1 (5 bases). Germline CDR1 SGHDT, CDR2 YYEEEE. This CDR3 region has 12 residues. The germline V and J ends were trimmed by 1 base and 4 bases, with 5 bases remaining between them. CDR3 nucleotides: TGTGCCAGCAGCTTGAGGGGCACTGAAGCTTTCTTT. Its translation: CASSLRGTEAFF.

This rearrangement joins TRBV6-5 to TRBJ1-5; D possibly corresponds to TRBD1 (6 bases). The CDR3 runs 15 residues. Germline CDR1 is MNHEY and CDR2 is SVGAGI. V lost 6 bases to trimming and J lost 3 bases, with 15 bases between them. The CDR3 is CASSPTGRANQPQHF. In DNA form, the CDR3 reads TGTGCCAGCAGCCCGACAGGCCGGGCCAATCAGCCCCAGCATTTT.

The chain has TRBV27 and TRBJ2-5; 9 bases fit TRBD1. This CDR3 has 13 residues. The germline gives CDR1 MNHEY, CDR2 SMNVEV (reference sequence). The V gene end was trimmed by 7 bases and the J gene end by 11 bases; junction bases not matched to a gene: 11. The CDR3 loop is CASTGTGLLEQYF. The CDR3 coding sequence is TGTGCCAGCACCGGGACAGGGCTTTTGGAGCAGTACTTC.

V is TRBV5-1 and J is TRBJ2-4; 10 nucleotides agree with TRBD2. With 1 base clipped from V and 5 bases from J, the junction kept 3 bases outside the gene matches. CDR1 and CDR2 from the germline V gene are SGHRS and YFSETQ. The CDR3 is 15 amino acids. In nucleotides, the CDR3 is TGCGCCAGCAGCTTGACACTAGCGGGGCAAAACATTCAGTACTTC. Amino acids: CASSLTLAGQNIQYF.

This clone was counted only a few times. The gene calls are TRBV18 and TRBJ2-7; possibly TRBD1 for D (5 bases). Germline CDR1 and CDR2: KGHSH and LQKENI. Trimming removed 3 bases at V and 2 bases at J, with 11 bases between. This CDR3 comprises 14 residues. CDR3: CASSPGRGPYEQYF. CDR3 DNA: TGTGCCAGCTCACCGGGAAGGGGTCCCTACGAGCAGTACTTC.

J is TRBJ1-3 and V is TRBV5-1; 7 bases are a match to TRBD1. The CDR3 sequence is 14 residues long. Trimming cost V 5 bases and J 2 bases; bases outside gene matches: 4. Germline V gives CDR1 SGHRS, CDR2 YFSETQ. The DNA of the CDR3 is TGCGCCAGCAGTGATACAGGGGCTGGAAACACCATATATTTT. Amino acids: CASSDTGAGNTIYF.

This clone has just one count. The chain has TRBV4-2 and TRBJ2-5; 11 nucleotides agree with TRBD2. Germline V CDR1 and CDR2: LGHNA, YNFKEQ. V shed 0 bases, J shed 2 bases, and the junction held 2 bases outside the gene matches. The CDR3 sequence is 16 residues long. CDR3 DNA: TGTGCCAGCAGCCAAGATGGGACTAGCGGACAAGAGACCCAGTACTTC. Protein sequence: CASSQDGTSGQETQYF.

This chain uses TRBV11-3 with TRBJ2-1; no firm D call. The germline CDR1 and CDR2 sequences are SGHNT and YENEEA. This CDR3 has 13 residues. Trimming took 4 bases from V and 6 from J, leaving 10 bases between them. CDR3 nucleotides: TGTGCCAGCAGCTCATTCCCTAGCAATGAGCAGTTCTTC. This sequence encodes CASSSFPSNEQFF.